The 22 T cell receptor beta chains reported below all come from one sample, sequenced in a study of T cell responses to AZD1222 COVID-19 vaccine. Method: immunoSEQ multiplex PCR; TCRdb's copy keeps in-frame clones and lacks some. This repertoire shows around 75,000 clones, more than 75% found once; its top ten account for 10% to 15%. Source: peripheral blood, taken on day 0 of AZD1222 vaccination. These receptors originate from an adult in good health.

The V call is TRBV19, the J call TRBJ1-3; 7 nucleotides align to TRBD1. The germline gives CDR1 LNHDA, CDR2 SQIVND (reference sequence). The V and J ends lost 5 bases and 2 bases, in that order; junction bases with no gene match: 12. The CDR3 totals 17 residues. In DNA form, the CDR3 reads TGTGCCAGTAGTCCGGGCCGCGTAGGGGGCACTGGAAACACCATATATTTT. It specifies CASSPGRVGGTGNTIYF.

This chain joins TRBV19 and TRBJ1-4; tentative D call: TRBD1 (5 bases). CDR1 and CDR2 from the germline V gene are LNHDA and SQIVND (reference sequence). The CDR3 sequence is 16 residues long. The ends were cut back, 3 bases at V and 4 bases at J, with 15 bases in the middle. The CDR3 DNA sequence: TGTGCCAGTAGTATCGCCTTGGGACCGCTTAATGAAAAACTGTTTTTT. Translation: CASSIALGPLNEKLFF. Variable domain in full (rest from reference TRBV19 and TRBJ1-4): DGGITQSPKYLFRKEGQNVTLSCEQNLNHDAMYWYRQDPGQGLRLIYYSQIVNDFQKGDIAEGYSVSREKKESFPLTVTSAQKNPTAFYLCASSIALGPLNEKLFFGSGTQLSVL.

J is TRBJ1-2 and V is TRBV18; the D is unclear. Trimming stripped 3 bases from V and 6 bases from J, with 11 bases between. This CDR3 has 13 residues. Germline values: CDR1 KGHSH, CDR2 LQKENI. CDR3 in amino acids: CASSPVAGDGYTF. The CDR3 DNA follows: TGTGCCAGCTCACCGGTAGCCGGGGATGGCTACACCTTC.

This clone was picked up a small number of times. V usage is TRBV7-9 and J usage is TRBJ2-1; D not resolved. This CDR3 contains 13 residues. The germline gives CDR1 SEHNR, CDR2 FQNEAQ (reference sequence). Trimming left V 5 bases short and J 1 base short, with 6 bases between. CDR3 in DNA: TGTGCCAGCAGCCAGCTTTCCTACAATGAGCAGTTCTTC. It specifies CASSQLSYNEQFF.

The V gene is TRBV24-1, the J gene TRBJ2-5; possibly TRBD2 for D (7 bases). This CDR3 region has 16 residues. In germline, CDR1 is KGHDR, CDR2 SFDVKD. Deletions cut 3 bases from V and 4 bases from J, with 17 bases between. In DNA, the CDR3 is TGTGCCACCAGTGATCCTGGGGGGGCGCGGGGAGAGACCCAGTACTTC. Protein product: CATSDPGGARGETQYF.

The chain links TRBV14 to TRBJ2-1; 7 bases line up with TRBD2. The CDR3 spans 14 residues. Germline CDR1 is SGHDN and CDR2 is FVKESK. Trimming removed 2 bases from V and 7 bases from J; junction bases left unmatched: 5. CDR3 sequence reads: CASSQQLGGNEQFF. The CDR3 DNA follows: TGTGCCAGCAGCCAACAGCTGGGGGGGAATGAGCAGTTCTTC. Variable domain in full (rest from reference TRBV14 and TRBJ2-1): EAGVTQFPSHSVIEKGQTVTLRCDPISGHDNLYWYRRVMGKEIKFLLHFVKESKQDESGMPNNRFLAERTGGTYSTLKVQPAELEDSGVYFCASSQQLGGNEQFFGPGTRLTVL.

The rearrangement joins TRBV6-2 or TRBV6-3 to TRBJ1-6; 9 nucleotides agree with TRBD1. This CDR3 region has 17 residues. The germline CDR1 and CDR2 sequences are MNHEY and SVGEGT. The V segment lost 0 bases and the J segment 2 bases; nucleotides outside the gene matches: 2. The CDR3 bases are TGTGCCAGCAGTTACTCGACAGGGGGGACCTATAATTCACCCCTCCACTTT. Translated: CASSYSTGGTYNSPLHF.

This chain links TRBV7-9 with TRBJ1-5, with D possibly TRBD1 on 6 matching bases. The CDR3 runs 16 residues. Germline V gene lookup returns CDR1 SEHNR and CDR2 FQNEAQ (reference sequence). V was trimmed by 0 bases and J by 1 base, leaving 10 bases between them. In nucleotides, the CDR3 is TGTGCCAGCAGCTTAGCGCAGGGGATGAGCAATCAGCCCCAGCATTTT. Its protein product is CASSLAQGMSNQPQHF. The whole variable domain, remainder taken from reference TRBV7-9 and TRBJ1-5, is DTGVSQNPRHKITKRGQNVTFRCDPISEHNRLYWYRQTLGQGPEFLTYFQNEAQLEKSRLLSDRFSAERPKGSFSTLEIQRTEQGDSAMYLCASSLAQGMSNQPQHFGDGTRLSIL.

This clone was counted a few times. The CDR3 reads CASSTPGQGAGGYTF. In nucleotides, the CDR3 is TGCGCCAGCAGCACGCCGGGACAGGGGGCGGGTGGCTACACCTTC. V and J are TRBV5-1 and TRBJ1-2, with TRBD1 matching 12 bases. This CDR3 is 15 amino acids long. Germline lookup yields CDR1 SGHRS and CDR2 YFSETQ. Trimming cost V 4 bases and J 7 bases; bases outside gene matches: 8.

The chain uses TRBV7-9 and TRBJ2-2; tentative D call: TRBD1 (5 bases). CDR3 size: 15 residues. The germline V gene has CDR1 SEHNR and CDR2 FQNEAQ (reference sequence). Trimming pared 2 bases from V and 7 bases from J, leaving 14 bases between. The chain's CDR3 is CASSLRSGMIGELFF. CDR3 nucleotide sequence: TGTGCCAGCAGCTTAAGGTCAGGGATGATCGGGGAGCTGTTTTTT.

The chain recombines TRBV7-2 with TRBJ1-2; 7 nucleotides agree with TRBD1. V shed 1 base and J 4 bases; nucleotides not matched to a gene: 9. Looked up from germline, CDR1 is SGHTA and CDR2 is FQGNSA. The CDR3 is 16 amino acids. CDR3 coding DNA: TGTGCCAGCAGCTTAGTGGGAAGGGGGCTGGGCTATGGCTACACCTTC. Protein product: CASSLVGRGLGYGYTF.

V and J are TRBV7-2 and TRBJ1-6, with a tentative D call TRBD1 (5 bases). The CDR3 runs to 15 residues. V was cut by 4 bases and J by 8 bases, with 15 bases left in between. The germline V gene has CDR1 SGHTA and CDR2 FQGNSA. The CDR3 reads CASSSSTAIYSPLHF. The CDR3 DNA reads TGTGCCAGCAGCTCTTCGACAGCCATTTATTCACCCCTCCACTTT.

The rearrangement joins TRBV6-5 to TRBJ1-5; D remains unclear. CDR1 MNHEY and CDR2 SVGAGI come from the germline V gene. V was shortened by 7 bases and J by 5 bases, with 12 bases between the two germline ends. The CDR3 runs 13 residues. CDR3 DNA sequence: TGTGCCAGCACCAGGATTTGGGATCAGCCCCAGCATTTT. Its translation is CASTRIWDQPQHF.

V and J are TRBV7-5 and TRBJ1-2. TRBV7-5 is deemed a pseudogene. The CDR3 runs 12 residues. DNA of the CDR3: TGTGCCAGAAGGCCGGGGCTATATGGCTACACCTTC. Translation: CARRPGLYGYTF.

The genes are TRBV18 and TRBJ1-6; TRBD1 is a possible D gene (6 bases). This CDR3 contains 14 residues. CDR1 and CDR2 (germline): KGHSH, LQKENI. Trimming pared 4 bases from V and 7 bases from J, leaving 11 bases between. The CDR3, as DNA: TGTGCCAGCTCACAGGGACAACAGAATTCACCCCTCCACTTT. This sequence encodes CASSQGQQNSPLHF. The entire variable domain, with the rest obtained from reference TRBV18 and TRBJ1-6, is as follows: NAGVMQNPRHLVRRRGQEARLRCSPMKGHSHVYWYRQLPEEGLKFMVYLQKENIIDESGMPKERFSAEFPKEGPSILRIQQVVRGDSAAYFCASSQGQQNSPLHFGNGTRLTVT.

The chain has TRBV3-1 (or the pseudogene TRBV3-2) and TRBJ2-3; 12 nucleotides agree with TRBD2. CDR1 and CDR2 from the germline V gene are LGHDT and YNNKEL (reference sequence). V lost 0 bases to trimming and J lost 2 bases; unmatched junction nucleotides: 12. The CDR3 runs to 20 residues. CDR3 nucleotide sequence: TGTGCCAGCAGCCAAGAGGTCTGGACTAGCGGGGAAACAACCACAGATACGCAGTATTTT. This encodes CASSQEVWTSGETTTDTQYF.

This chain joins TRBV4-3 and TRBJ2-2, with 10 bases aligning to TRBD2. Germline V gives CDR1 LGHNA, CDR2 YSLEER. Losses at the gene ends were 0 bases for V and 5 bases for J; bases not matched to a gene: 9. The CDR3 loop spans 18 amino acids. CDR3 coding DNA: TGCGCCAGCAGCCAAGAGTTAGCTAGCGGGGGTCATACCGGGGAGCTGTTTTTT. The encoded protein is CASSQELASGGHTGELFF.

V gene TRBV4-3 combines with J gene TRBJ1-5, with a tentative D call TRBD1 (6 bases). Trimming left V 3 bases short and J 7 bases short, with 13 bases between. Germline V gene data show CDR1 as LGHNA and CDR2 as YSLEER. The CDR3 covers 14 residues. CDR3 region: CASSQGAWEQPQHF. The CDR3 DNA follows: TGCGCCAGCAGCCAGGGGGCTTGGGAGCAGCCCCAGCATTTT.

This clone was detected a few times. This sequence joins TRBV7-2 and TRBJ2-5; 7 bases line up with TRBD2. V trimming: 5 bases; J trimming: 4 bases; junction bases outside the gene matches: 16. The CDR3 extends over 17 amino acids. Germline-derived CDR1 and CDR2 are SGHTA and FQGNSA. The CDR3 coding sequence is TGTGCCAGCAGCCAGTCGTTCCCGACTAGCAGGCGAGAGACCCAGTACTTC. The encoded protein is CASSQSFPTSRRETQYF.

The CDR3 spells CASSRGTASMNTEAFF. CDR3 in DNA: TGTGCCAGCAGCCGGGGGACGGCTTCAATGAACACTGAAGCTTTCTTT. The chain recombines TRBV3-1 (or the pseudogene TRBV3-2) with TRBJ1-1; perhaps TRBD1 as D (5 bases). V was pared by 4 bases and J by 0 bases, with 15 bases between. CDR1 and CDR2 from the germline V gene are LGHDT and YNNKEL (reference sequence). This CDR3 has 16 residues.

V gene TRBV3-1 (or the pseudogene TRBV3-2) combines with J gene TRBJ1-2; TRBD1 matches at 9 bases. The J segment lost 4 bases and the V segment lost 3 bases, leaving 6 bases of the junction unmatched. Germline V gene lookup returns CDR1 LGHDT and CDR2 YNNKEL (reference sequence). The CDR3 totals 15 residues. CDR3 in amino acids: CASSHYDRGSYGYTF. CDR3 nucleotides: TGTGCCAGCAGCCATTACGACAGGGGGAGCTATGGCTACACCTTC.

Comments on this clone: At one end the junction does not follow the germline gene, possibly because of a read error. The gene calls are TRBV7-7 and TRBJ2-3; D is ambiguous. Germline V lookup: CDR1 SSHAT, CDR2 FNYEAQ (reference sequence). The CDR3 is 13 amino acids. The CDR3 loop reads CASSLSGTDTQYF. CDR3 nucleotides: TGTGCTAGCAGCTTAAGTGGCACAGATACGCAGTATTTT.